These 2 T cell receptor beta chains originate from one sample sequenced in a study of T cell changes during pregnancy in multiple sclerosis. Using immunoSEQ multiplex PCR, the repertoire was profiled, and TCRdb retains in-frame clones only, with some absent. The data contain about 80,000 clones, around 94% of them singletons. Sequenced material: peripheral blood, taken in the second trimester of pregnancy. Source of these receptors: a female donor in good health, enrolled as a control in a pregnancy study.

V and J are TRBV6-5 and TRBJ2-5; possibly TRBD1 for D (5 bases). Germline V lookup: CDR1 MNHEY, CDR2 SVGAGI. The V end lost 6 bases, the J end lost 0 bases, and 14 bases lay between the germline ends. The CDR3 runs 15 residues. DNA of the CDR3: TGTGCCAGCAGATGGTCCCAGGGCCACCAAGAGACCCAGTACTTC. This gives the protein CASRWSQGHQETQYF.

The V and J genes are TRBV5-1 and TRBJ1-3; 9 bases agree with TRBD1. CDR1 SGHRS and CDR2 YFSETQ come from the germline V gene. Germline trimming cut 4 bases from V and 2 bases from J; bases unmatched to any gene: 4. The CDR3 has 15 amino acids. This CDR3 is CASSARTGAGNTIYF. The CDR3 DNA follows: TGCGCCAGCAGCGCTCGGACAGGGGCTGGAAACACCATATATTTT.